The entry below describes one T cell receptor beta chain. The target antigen is unknown. The table came from immunoSEQ multiplex PCR; TCRdb's copy has only in-frame clones and leaves some out. The data hold 150,000 to 200,000 clones, with more than 70% observed a single time. These data belong to a study of cytotoxic CD8 clonotypes in ibrutinib-treated CLL. In germline, CDR1 is MGHRA, CDR2 YSYEKL. The V segment lost 0 bases and the J segment 5 bases; nucleotides outside the gene matches: 4. This CDR3 comprises 14 residues. Study outcomes and limitations: Contraction or stability on treatment was seen for public clonotypes, which were uncommon. The study found clonality rose at ibrutinib response, then fell toward baseline at progression.

This TCR came from a human donor with chronic lymphocytic leukemia. Sequences were derived from PBMCs, sampled at disease progression, from a patient treated with ibrutinib. The rearrangement joins TRBV4-1 to TRBJ2-7; 7 bases match TRBD1. The CDR3: CASSQEKGADEQYF. CDR3 DNA sequence: TGCGCCAGCAGCCAAGAGAAGGGGGCTGACGAGCAGTACTTC.